The subject of this entry is one T cell receptor beta chain. Authors' methods: Reference gene primer amplification gave estimated nucleated cell counts. Profiling relied on immunoSEQ multiplex PCR, and the TCRdb table lists in-frame clones only, not all of them. V, J and clone size reflect that table, while D and trimming were determined from the DNA. In the table there are around 99,000 clones, 80% to 85% of which are singletons. These data originate in a study of blood T cell repertoires in COVID-19. Study in general: COVID-19 samples from acute and convalescent phases originated in the United States, Italy and Spain. The cDNA or gDNA used as material had been derived from T cells, B-cell-depleted T cells, or PBMCs.

This CDR3 spans 15 amino acids. V shed 1 base, J shed 5 bases, and the junction held 0 bases outside the gene matches. The germline gives CDR1 MGHDK, CDR2 SYGVNS. This chain connects TRBV25-1 to TRBJ1-6, with 9 bases lining up with TRBD1. Sequenced sample: peripheral blood. The source of this sequence is a man in his 70s with acute or convalescent COVID-19. CDR3 nucleotides: TGTGCCAGCAGTGAATGGACAGGGGATAATTCACCCCTCCACTTT. Translating it yields CASSEWTGDNSPLHF.